This T cell receptor (beta chain) was observed in a study of cytomegalovirus exposure and HLA in healthy donors. Study at large: An earlier analysis identified 117 million unique TCR beta sequences in about 200 million T cells. Study results and caveats: Using a false discovery rate of 0.05, a later analysis showed that 16,951 TCR beta sequences were associated with HLA alleles.

The PCR had 60 Vbeta and 13 Jbeta primers. Only in-frame clones appear in the TCRdb table, and some are missing; sequencing was by immunoSEQ multiplex PCR. Among about 140,000 clones, approximately 79% were seen once, and the ten largest hold about 1.7%. To note about this clone: Its matching antigen is unknown.

This receptor was obtained from a woman younger than 45 in good health and CMV-seronegative. Sequencing was done on a sample of PBMCs.

The CDR3 sequence: CASNLGQGYGYTF. In DNA, the CDR3 is TGTGCCAGCAATCTCGGACAGGGGTATGGCTACACCTTC. The chain carries TRBV7-2 and TRBJ1-2; TRBD1 matches 9 bases. The CDR3 is made up of 13 amino acids. J lost 5 bases, V lost 7 bases, and 5 bases had no gene match. Germline lookup yields CDR1 SGHTA and CDR2 FQGNSA.